These 23 T cell receptor beta chains originate from one sample sequenced in a study of early T cells in non-severe SARS-CoV-2 infection. Via MiXCR, TCRdb re-called the 5' RACE reads, giving one row per CDR3 protein. The data show approximately 60,000 distinct CDR3 sequences, under 15% seen once. The sequencing input was whole blood. The origin of the receptors is an adult who was a healthcare worker with PCR-confirmed SARS-CoV-2 infection or an uninfected control (not recorded which).

This clonotype was counted at least ten times. This chain connects TRBV10-2 to TRBJ1-2; TRBD1 agrees at 7 bases. CDR3 length: 15 residues. The germline V gene encodes CDR1 WSHSY and CDR2 SAAADI. The V gene end was trimmed by 8 bases and the J gene end by 2 bases; junction bases not matched to a gene: 11. This chain's CDR3 is CASRSGRQGNYGYTF. In nucleotides, the CDR3 is TGCGCCAGCCGCTCGGGTCGACAGGGCAACTATGGCTACACCTTC.

This clonotype was detected a few times. The V and J genes are TRBV15 and TRBJ2-5; the match to TRBD2 covers 9 bases. The CDR3 contains 16 residues. V trimming: 3 bases; J trimming: 1 base; junction bases outside the gene matches: 6. The germline V gene encodes CDR1 LNHNV and CDR2 YYDKDF (reference sequence). The CDR3 is CATSSAKRGAQETQYF. The DNA for the CDR3 is TGTGCCACCAGCAGCGCTAAGCGGGGGGCCCAAGAGACCCAGTACTTC.

This clonotype was detected ten times or more. The chain links TRBV7-2 to TRBJ1-1, with D perhaps matching TRBD1 (6 bases). V was cut by 4 bases and J by 5 bases, with 14 bases left in between. Germline assignment: CDR1 SGHTA and CDR2 FQGNSA. The CDR3 covers 14 residues. Here the CDR3 reads CASSSLGASTEAFF. Here the CDR3 DNA reads TGTGCCAGCAGCTCCCTGGGGGCGTCGACTGAAGCTTTCTTT.

This clonotype showed up many times. This chain uses TRBV29-1 with TRBJ1-1; 7 bases fit TRBD1. CDR3 length: 14 residues. The germline gives CDR1 SQVTM, CDR2 ANQGSEA. Germline trimming cut 4 bases from V and 8 bases from J; bases unmatched to any gene: 13. The CDR3 sequence is CSVVKGAGVIEAFF. The CDR3 DNA reads TGCAGCGTTGTAAAGGGGGCGGGGGTTATCGAAGCTTTCTTT.

This sequence joins TRBV5-1 and TRBJ2-2; D is ambiguous. The CDR3 sequence is 13 residues long. The V gene lost 5 bases and the J gene lost 7 bases, with 12 bases spanning the gap. Germline assignment: CDR1 SGHRS and CDR2 YFSETQ. The CDR3 region is CASSPVVDGELFF. The CDR3 bases are TGCGCCAGCAGTCCTGTGGTGGACGGGGAGCTGTTTTTT.

This clonotype was seen a handful of times. This sequence joins TRBV6-6 and TRBJ1-5; D not certain. V gave up 5 bases and J gave up 0 bases, with 8 bases separating them. This CDR3 contains 14 residues. Germline V gives CDR1 MNHNY, CDR2 SVGAGI (reference sequence). The CDR3 reads CASSQSDSNQPQHF. CDR3 bases: TGTGCCAGCAGTCAAAGTGATAGCAATCAGCCCCAGCATTTT.

Only a few counts were recorded for this clonotype. This rearrangement joins TRBV7-9 to TRBJ2-7; the D gene is possibly TRBD1 (6 bases). Germline V CDR1 and CDR2: SEHNR, FQNEAQ (reference sequence). Between the trimmed V and J ends, which lost 5 bases and 3 bases, there was a span of 26 bases. The length of the CDR3 is 18 residues. The CDR3 here is CASSPVAQGTRTGYEQYF. CDR3 nucleotide sequence: TGTGCCAGCAGCCCCGTAGCCCAGGGGACACGTACCGGCTACGAGCAGTACTTC.

This clonotype appeared once. The genes are TRBV29-1 and TRBJ1-1, with 10 bases lining up with TRBD1. CDR1 and CDR2 (germline): SQVTM, ANQGSEA. V gave up 1 base and J gave up 8 bases; unmatched junction bases: 4. CDR3 length: 13 amino acids. The CDR3 bases are TGCAGCGTTGAAGCAGACAGGGGGCGCGAAGCTTTCTTT. This codes for CSVEADRGREAFF.

This clonotype has a handful of counts. The chain employs TRBV29-1 and TRBJ1-2, with D perhaps TRBD1 (5 bases). V lost 4 bases to trimming and J lost 8 bases, with 17 bases between them. Germline V gene sequence: CDR1 SQVTM, CDR2 ANQGSEA. There are 13 residues in the CDR3. The chain's CDR3 is CSVAGTGRRGYTF. The CDR3 nucleotides are TGCAGCGTTGCAGGAACAGGTCGCAGAGGCTACACCTTC.

V is TRBV11-2 and J is TRBJ1-1, with D possibly being TRBD1 (5 bases). V dropped 3 bases and J dropped 0 bases, with 11 bases sitting between them. The CDR3 consists of 15 residues. CDR1 is SGHAT and CDR2 is FQNNGV in the germline V gene. The CDR3: CASSFGGVMNTEAFF. Here the CDR3 DNA reads TGTGCCAGCAGCTTTGGGGGGGTCATGAACACTGAAGCTTTCTTT.

In its sample, this clonotype was seen many times. The chain has TRBV15 and TRBJ2-7, with D tentatively TRBD2 (7 bases). V was pared by 3 bases and J by 2 bases, with 11 bases between. Germline lookup yields CDR1 LNHNV and CDR2 YYDKDF (reference sequence). The CDR3 is made up of 14 amino acids. The CDR3 DNA reads TGTGCCACCAGCAGCCGGCGGGGGCCCTACGAGCAGTACTTC. This codes for CATSSRRGPYEQYF.

This chain uses TRBV29-1 with TRBJ2-7; a weak D match, TRBD2 (5 bases). Deletions cut 5 bases from V and 6 bases from J, with 11 bases between. The CDR3 has 11 amino acids. Germline assignment: CDR1 SQVTM and CDR2 ANQGSEA. This CDR3 reads CSVLGGGEQYF. The CDR3 DNA follows: TGCAGCGTTCTCGGAGGCGGCGAGCAGTACTTC.

This clonotype was picked up a small number of times. This rearrangement joins TRBV7-9 to TRBJ1-2; possibly TRBD1 for D (5 bases). There are 15 residues in the CDR3. Germline CDR1 SEHNR, CDR2 FQNEAQ (reference sequence). The germline V and J ends were trimmed by 5 bases and 7 bases, with 20 bases remaining between them. CDR3 in amino acids: CASSLIGIQGGGYTF. CDR3 DNA: TGTGCCAGCAGCCTGATCGGGATCCAGGGCGGTGGCTACACCTTC.

On this clonotype itself: This may come from a read error, since a much larger clone is one base off. CDR3 DNA sequence: TGTGCCAGCAGCAACGACAGGCTACATGATGAAAAACTGTTTTTT. It is translated as CASSNDRLHDEKLFF. This chain uses TRBV5-8 with TRBJ1-4; tentatively, D is TRBD1 (6 bases). Per germline, CDR1 SGHTS and CDR2 YDEGEE. The V and J ends lost 4 bases and 6 bases respectively, with 16 bases between them. This CDR3 is 15 amino acids long.

In this sample, this clonotype turned up a few times. The J gene is TRBJ2-4, the V gene TRBV18, with 10 bases fitting TRBD1. CDR1 is KGHSH and CDR2 is LQKENI in the germline V gene. J lost 3 bases, V lost 2 bases, and 4 bases had no gene match. This CDR3 is built from 16 residues. As DNA, the CDR3 is TGTGCCAGCTCACCATCTAGGACAGGGGGCAAAAACATTCAGTACTTC. As protein: CASSPSRTGGKNIQYF. Based on the CDR3 plus reference TRBV18 and TRBJ2-4, the full variable domain is NAGVMQNPRHLVRRRGQEARLRCSPMKGHSHVYWYRQLPEEGLKFMVYLQKENIIDESGMPKERFSAEFPKEGPSILRIQQVVRGDSAAYFCASSPSRTGGKNIQYFGAGTRLSVL.

Regarding this clonotype: At one boundary the junction diverges from the germline segment, which might be a read error. The genes are TRBV7-8 and TRBJ2-7, with TRBD1 matching over 7 bases. The CDR3 has 18 residues. Germline V gives CDR1 SGHVS, CDR2 FQNEAQ. As DNA, the CDR3 is TGTGCCAGCAGCTTAGGATGGGATGTCGGACAGGTCTCCTACGACCAGTACTTC. Translated: CASSLGWDVGQVSYDQYF.

The rearrangement joins TRBV7-9 to TRBJ2-1, with TRBD2 identical over 8 bases. The ends lost 6 bases at V and 0 bases at J; junction bases unmatched: 16. The CDR3 spans 19 residues. Germline lookup yields CDR1 SEHNR and CDR2 FQNEAQ (reference sequence). The CDR3 sequence: CASRLPGLDGVSSYNEQFF. In DNA, the CDR3 is TGTGCCAGCAGACTCCCGGGACTAGATGGGGTCAGCTCCTACAATGAGCAGTTCTTC.

This clonotype was counted ten times or more. J is TRBJ2-5 and V is TRBV5-4; TRBD1 or TRBD2 may be the D gene (5 bases each). Trimming shortened V by 4 bases and J by 4 bases, and 17 bases separated the two germline ends. CDR1 is SGHNT and CDR2 is YYREEE in the germline V gene (reference sequence). The CDR3 loop spans 15 amino acids. The CDR3: CASSGRDPRIETQYF. The CDR3 DNA is TGTGCCAGCAGCGGCCGGGACCCGCGCATAGAGACCCAGTACTTC.

DNA of the CDR3: TGTGCCAGCAGTTTAAAACGACCCGGGACAGGGGCGGAAAAACTGTTTTTT. Amino acids: CASSLKRPGTGAEKLFF. The chain employs TRBV12-3 or TRBV12-4 and TRBJ1-4; 10 nucleotides agree with TRBD1. V shed 2 bases, J shed 8 bases, and the junction held 11 bases outside the gene matches. This CDR3 has 17 amino acids.

This clonotype was observed a few times. The rearrangement joins TRBV27 to TRBJ2-3, with D unresolved. The CDR3 contains 12 residues. Germline V gene data show CDR1 as MNHEY and CDR2 as SMNVEV (reference sequence). V was clipped by 5 bases and J by 8 bases, with 11 bases between them. CDR3: CASSRSVGTQYF. For the CDR3, the DNA is TGTGCCAGCAGTCGATCTGTAGGTACGCAGTATTTT.

The sample holds a few counts of this clonotype. V usage is TRBV6-5 and J usage is TRBJ2-7; no firm D call. Trimming stripped 6 bases from V and 2 bases from J, with 11 bases between. Germline V gene sequence: CDR1 MNHEY, CDR2 SVGAGI. There are 13 residues in the CDR3. The CDR3 is CASRLSATYEQYF. The CDR3 DNA reads TGTGCCAGCAGGCTATCCGCGACCTACGAGCAGTACTTC.

This clonotype was observed many times. The chain couples TRBV19 to TRBJ2-5, with 7 bases matching TRBD2. Germline CDR1 and CDR2: LNHDA and SQIVND (reference sequence). The CDR3 runs to 15 residues. With 5 bases clipped from V and 5 bases from J, the junction kept 11 bases outside the gene matches. DNA for the CDR3: TGTGCCAGTAGTCCCGGACTAGTTCATTTGGAGACCCAGTACTTC. This translates into CASSPGLVHLETQYF.

In this sample, this clonotype turned up a few times. The V and J genes are TRBV19 and TRBJ2-2; TRBD2 matches at 7 bases. The junction had 9 bases not matched to a gene; V was cut back by 7 bases and J by 1 base. This CDR3 contains 16 residues. Germline loops: CDR1 LNHDA, CDR2 SQIVND (reference sequence). CDR3 region: CASIPRGSLNTGELFF. The CDR3, as DNA: TGTGCCAGTATACCGCGCGGGAGCCTGAACACCGGGGAGCTGTTTTTT.